This is a list of T cell receptor beta chains from one sample in a study of cytomegalovirus exposure and HLA in healthy donors. Profiling relied on immunoSEQ multiplex PCR, and the TCRdb table lists in-frame clones only, not all of them. Here the sample spans about 130,000 clones, roughly 76% being singletons. The specimen sequenced was PBMCs. These receptors were collected from a woman in her 50s in good health and CMV-seronegative. Both conserved end residues are part of each CDR3. A D gene is named only where the DNA matches it firmly. Size is stated for part of the rows, as once, few or many counts, or as a class when the clone is expanded.

TRBV28	.	.	TRBJ1-2	TGTGCCAGCAGTCCTTTAGTTATTCGGGTTCGGGGAAACACCTTC	CASSPLVIRVRGNTF
TRBV5-5	.	.	TRBJ1-1	TGTGCCAGCAGCGGCGGGGGGCCATGGAACACTGAAGCTTTCTTT	CASSGGGPWNTEAFF
TRBV30	.	.	TRBJ1-2	TGTGCCTGGTGTCAGGATCCTAACTATGGCTACACCTTC	CAWCQDPNYGYTF
TRBV7-2	.	TRBD2	TRBJ2-5	TGTGCCAGCAGCTTAGTACTAGCGGGAGAGACCCAGTACTTC	CASSLVLAGETQYF
TRBV28	.	.	TRBJ1-5	TGTGCCAGCAGTTTATTGAGGCTATCCGATCAGCCCCAGCATTTT	CASSLLRLSDQPQHF
TRBV11-2	.	TRBD2	TRBJ2-1	TGTGCCAGCAGCCTGGGACTAGCGGGTCTCGAGCAGTTCTTC	CASSLGLAGLEQFF
TRBV4-1	.	TRBD2	TRBJ2-1	TGCGCCAGCAGCCAAGAACCCGCTGGTAGCGGGGCCTACAATGAGCAGTTCTTC	CASSQEPAGSGAYNEQFF
TRBV28	few	.	TRBJ1-1	TGTGCCAGCAGTTTAAGAGCCGCGGGCACTGAAGCTTTCTTT	CASSLRAAGTEAFF
TRBV11-3	.	TRBD2	TRBJ2-2	TGTGCCAGCAGCATTCTAGCGGGAGGGGTCACCGGGGAGCTGTTTTTT	CASSILAGGVTGELFF
TRBV6-5	few	TRBD1	TRBJ1-1	TGTGCCAGCAGTTACTCTTGGACAGGGGGCACTGAAGCTTTCTTT	CASSYSWTGGTEAFF
TRBV5-1	.	TRBD1	TRBJ2-1	TGCGCCAGCAGCTTGGCCGGCCCGGGACAGGGGCGGAATGAGCAGTTCTTC	CASSLAGPGQGRNEQFF
TRBV18	.	.	TRBJ2-1	TGTGCCAGCTCACCTTATGTTGCGTCCCTTAAAGGGGGTGAGCAGTTCTTC	CASSPYVASLKGGEQFF
TRBV19	.	TRBD2	TRBJ2-1	TGTGCCACCTCCAAACAACCTAGCGGGGCTAGCTCCTACAATGAGCAGTTCTTC	CATSKQPSGASSYNEQFF
TRBV7-3	.	.	TRBJ1-1	TGTGCCAGCAGCCTTCCCCCCCTCGGGGCTTTCTTT	CASSLPPLGAFF
TRBV29-1	.	.	TRBJ2-3	TGCAGCGTTCACACAGATACGCAGTATTTT	CSVHTDTQYF
TRBV5-1	.	TRBD2	TRBJ2-1	TGCGCCAGCAGCCCAGGACTAGCGGGAGGCCCCCCGACCGGTGAGCAGTTCTTC	CASSPGLAGGPPTGEQFF